These 21 T cell receptor beta chains were sequenced from one sample in a study of shared clonotypes between healthy human individuals. TCRdb's copy holds only in-frame clones and misses some; the assay was immunoSEQ multiplex PCR. The sample includes about 100,000 clones, 68% of them seen just once. Sequencing was done on a sample of memory CD8+ T cells sorted from blood. The subset: CD45RO+ cells pooled with CCR7-negative TemRA cells. Every receptor here comes from a woman younger than 45 in good health.

This clone was recorded many times. J is TRBJ2-2 and V is TRBV18; perhaps TRBD1 as D (5 bases). This CDR3 comprises 14 residues. V shed 1 base and J shed 6 bases, with 9 bases lying between them. Germline-derived CDR1 and CDR2 are KGHSH and LQKENI. The CDR3 reads CASSPLQGSGELFF. The CDR3 bases are TGTGCCAGCTCACCACTTCAGGGATCCGGGGAGCTGTTTTTT.

The V and J genes are TRBV29-1 and TRBJ2-3; D might be TRBD2 (6 bases). Germline-derived CDR1 and CDR2 are SQVTM and ANQGSEA. V was trimmed by 5 bases and J by 7 bases, leaving 16 bases between them. The CDR3 runs 13 residues. CDR3 bases: TGCAGCGTTCAAGCCCCAGGGAGGAATACGCAGTATTTT. Amino acid sequence: CSVQAPGRNTQYF.

The rearrangement joins TRBV27 to TRBJ2-7; D assignment may be TRBD1 or TRBD2 (5 bases each). Germline V gives CDR1 MNHEY, CDR2 SMNVEV (reference sequence). V was cut by 6 bases and J by 0 bases, with 21 bases left in between. This CDR3 spans 17 amino acids. The CDR3 DNA reads TGTGCCAGCAGCCGTTTATATCGGACTGGGGGCTCCTACGAGCAGTACTTC. Translated, it gives CASSRLYRTGGSYEQYF.

The chain combines TRBV2 with TRBJ2-1, with D maybe TRBD1 (5 bases). The CDR3 has 11 amino acids. The germline V gene has CDR1 SNHLY and CDR2 FYNNEI. V dropped 2 bases and J dropped 9 bases, with 5 bases sitting between them. The CDR3 DNA is TGTGCCAGCAGTGAAAGGGGTGAGCAGTTCTTC. This gives the protein CASSERGEQFF.

V and J are TRBV7-2 and TRBJ2-4; 13 nucleotides agree with TRBD2. Germline V CDR1 and CDR2: SGHTA, FQGNSA. Trimming at V came to 1 base and at J to 0 bases, leaving 3 bases not matched to a gene. This CDR3 is built from 18 residues. CDR3 in amino acids: CASSLGGLAGVAKNIQYF. The CDR3 DNA reads as TGTGCCAGCAGCTTAGGAGGACTAGCGGGAGTAGCCAAAAACATTCAGTACTTC. Based on the CDR3 plus reference TRBV7-2 and TRBJ2-4, the full variable domain is GAGVSQSPSNKVTEKGKDVELRCDPISGHTALYWYRQSLGQGLEFLIYFQGNSAPDKSGLPSDRFSAERTGGSVSTLTIQRTQQEDSAVYLCASSLGGLAGVAKNIQYFGAGTRLSVL.

This chain joins TRBV6-6 and TRBJ2-7, with D possibly TRBD1 on 6 matching bases. The V end was cut by 5 bases, the J end by 0 bases, with 17 bases between. Germline lookup yields CDR1 MNHNY and CDR2 SVGAGI (reference sequence). The CDR3 totals 16 residues. CDR3 sequence reads: CASSAPAGVYSYEQYF. Here the CDR3 DNA reads TGTGCCAGCAGTGCCCCTGCAGGGGTCTACTCCTACGAGCAGTACTTC.

The rearrangement joins TRBV7-2 to TRBJ2-5; the match to TRBD2 covers 8 bases. CDR3 size: 13 residues. After removal of 2 bases from V and 5 bases from J, the junction contained 1 base not matched to a gene. Per the germline V gene, CDR1 is SGHTA and CDR2 is FQGNSA. The chain's CDR3 is CASSLSGGETQYF. The CDR3 DNA is TGTGCCAGCAGCTTATCGGGGGGGGAGACCCAGTACTTC. The full variable domain, in which reference TRBV7-2 and TRBJ2-5 provide the parts outside the CDR3, is GAGVSQSPSNKVTEKGKDVELRCDPISGHTALYWYRQSLGQGLEFLIYFQGNSAPDKSGLPSDRFSAERTGGSVSTLTIQRTQQEDSAVYLCASSLSGGETQYFGPGTRLLVL.

The rearrangement links TRBV5-4 to TRBJ2-7; TRBD1 aligns across 9 bases. This CDR3 has 14 residues. Unmatched junction bases numbered 3, after V lost 0 bases and J lost 5 bases. The V gene's germline CDR1 is SGHNT and CDR2 YYREEE (reference sequence). Written as DNA, the CDR3 is TGTGCCAGCAGCTTGGGGGACAGGGTGAACGAGCAGTACTTC. Its translation is CASSLGDRVNEQYF.

At least ten counts were recorded for this clone. The chain is built from TRBV11-2 and TRBJ2-2, with 7 bases identical to TRBD2. The CDR3 spans 19 residues. Trimming cost V 7 bases and J 5 bases; bases outside gene matches: 22. The germline CDR1 and CDR2 sequences are SGHAT and FQNNGV. This CDR3 reads CASIRGPQRDLARTGELFF. In DNA, the CDR3 is TGTGCCAGCATCCGAGGGCCCCAGCGGGATCTCGCTAGGACCGGGGAGCTGTTTTTT.

The chain is built from TRBV2 and TRBJ2-1, with D possibly being TRBD2 (6 bases). The CDR3 covers 16 residues. Trimming stripped 3 bases from V and 3 bases from J, with 15 bases between. Germline values: CDR1 SNHLY, CDR2 FYNNEI. CDR3 coding DNA: TGTGCCAGCAGTGATGGAATGGGCGGGATCTACAATGAGCAGTTCTTC. Amino acid sequence: CASSDGMGGIYNEQFF.

The chain is built from TRBV27 and TRBJ2-1; TRBD2 agrees at 8 bases. Trimming removed 5 bases from V and 0 bases from J; junction bases left unmatched: 6. Germline V gene data show CDR1 as MNHEY and CDR2 as SMNVEV (reference sequence). This CDR3 has 16 amino acids. CDR3 sequence (DNA): TGTGCCAGCAGTCCAACTAGCGGAAGCTCCTACAATGAGCAGTTCTTC. Residues: CASSPTSGSSYNEQFF.

This chain links TRBV5-4 with TRBJ2-1; D possibly matches TRBD1 or TRBD2 (5 bases each). CDR1 and CDR2 (germline): SGHNT, YYREEE (reference sequence). The CDR3 loop spans 14 amino acids. Trimming pared 7 bases from V and 9 bases from J, leaving 20 bases between. The CDR3 sequence: CASYFWGSMGEQFF. As DNA, the CDR3 is TGTGCCAGCTACTTCTGGGGGAGCATGGGTGAGCAGTTCTTC.

This chain uses TRBV27 with TRBJ1-4; D ambiguous. The germline CDR1 and CDR2 sequences are MNHEY and SMNVEV (reference sequence). This CDR3 comprises 15 residues. The V gene lost 8 bases and the J gene lost 0 bases, with 13 bases spanning the gap. CDR3 sequence: CASGPTLSTNEKLFF. The DNA for the CDR3 is TGTGCCAGCGGACCCACTTTGTCAACTAATGAAAAACTGTTTTTT.

V usage is TRBV15 and J usage is TRBJ2-3; 8 bases align to TRBD2. Looked up from germline, CDR1 is LNHNV and CDR2 is YYDKDF (reference sequence). This CDR3 spans 16 amino acids. With V trimmed by 2 bases and J by 3 bases, 7 bases remained unmatched. CDR3 nucleotide sequence: TGTGCCACCAGCAGAACCAGCGGGAGTGGAACAGATACGCAGTATTTT. It encodes CATSRTSGSGTDTQYF.

In its sample, this clone was seen many times. The chain links TRBV6-1 to TRBJ1-5; 7 positions match TRBD1. Germline assignment: CDR1 MNHNS and CDR2 SASEGT. Trimming removed 0 bases from V and 2 bases from J; junction bases left unmatched: 4. There are 16 residues in the CDR3. The CDR3 protein is CASSEAPGQGNQPQHF. The CDR3 nucleotides are TGTGCCAGCAGTGAAGCCCCCGGACAGGGCAATCAGCCCCAGCATTTT.

The V call is TRBV7-8, the J call TRBJ2-1; D unclear. Germline CDR1 and CDR2: SGHVS and FQNEAQ. The ends were cut back, 1 base at V and 3 bases at J, with 7 bases in the middle. CDR3 length equals 14 residues. The DNA for the CDR3 is TGTGCCAGCAGCTTAGTAGCCTACTACAATGAGCAGTTCTTC. Residues: CASSLVAYYNEQFF.

The chain has TRBV7-9 and TRBJ2-5; D tentatively fits TRBD1 or TRBD2 (5 bases each). This CDR3 region has 14 residues. Germline assignment: CDR1 SEHNR and CDR2 FQNEAQ (reference sequence). The V end was cut by 5 bases, the J end by 3 bases, with 13 bases between. The CDR3 reads CASSPWDLEETQYF. The CDR3 coding sequence is TGTGCCAGCAGCCCTTGGGACCTAGAAGAGACCCAGTACTTC. The entire variable domain, with the rest obtained from reference TRBV7-9 and TRBJ2-5, is as follows: DTGVSQNPRHKITKRGQNVTFRCDPISEHNRLYWYRQTLGQGPEFLTYFQNEAQLEKSRLLSDRFSAERPKGSFSTLEIQRTEQGDSAMYLCASSPWDLEETQYFGPGTRLLVL.

This clone was detected many times. J is TRBJ2-5 and V is TRBV6-4; TRBD2 agrees at 9 bases. The CDR3 contains 15 residues. The ends lost 6 bases at V and 4 bases at J; junction bases unmatched: 9. Germline CDR1 is MRHNA and CDR2 is SNTAGT. The DNA for the CDR3 is TGTGCCAGCAGCGCGACTAGCGGAGAGGGAGAGACCCAGTACTTC. Protein product: CASSATSGEGETQYF.

J is TRBJ2-3 and V is TRBV19; no clear D gene. Trimming cost V 5 bases and J 4 bases, with 7 bases left between them. CDR3 length equals 12 residues. Looked up from germline, CDR1 is LNHDA and CDR2 is SQIVND (reference sequence). The CDR3 nucleotides are TGTGCCAGTAGTTCCACTGCAGATACGCAGTATTTT. It translates to CASSSTADTQYF.

The chain recombines TRBV9 with TRBJ2-5, with 9 bases identical to TRBD1. Germline V lookup: CDR1 SGDLS, CDR2 YYNGEE. The CDR3 extends over 14 amino acids. Trimming removed 4 bases from V and 5 bases from J; junction bases left unmatched: 6. The DNA for the CDR3 is TGTGCCAGCAGCCGGACAGGGGTAGGGGAGACCCAGTACTTC. Translated: CASSRTGVGETQYF.

The DNA for the CDR3 is TGTGCCAGCAGCTTAGGAGAGCGGAGCTACGAGCAGTACTTC. This codes for CASSLGERSYEQYF. J is TRBJ2-7 and V is TRBV7-9, with D tentatively TRBD2 (5 bases). This CDR3 has 14 amino acids. With 1 base removed from V and 3 bases from J, the gap between germline ends came to 10 bases. From germline, CDR1 is SEHNR and CDR2 FQNEAQ (reference sequence). The whole variable domain, remainder taken from reference TRBV7-9 and TRBJ2-7, is DTGVSQNPRHKITKRGQNVTFRCDPISEHNRLYWYRQTLGQGPEFLTYFQNEAQLEKSRLLSDRFSAERPKGSFSTLEIQRTEQGDSAMYLCASSLGERSYEQYFGPGTRLTVT.